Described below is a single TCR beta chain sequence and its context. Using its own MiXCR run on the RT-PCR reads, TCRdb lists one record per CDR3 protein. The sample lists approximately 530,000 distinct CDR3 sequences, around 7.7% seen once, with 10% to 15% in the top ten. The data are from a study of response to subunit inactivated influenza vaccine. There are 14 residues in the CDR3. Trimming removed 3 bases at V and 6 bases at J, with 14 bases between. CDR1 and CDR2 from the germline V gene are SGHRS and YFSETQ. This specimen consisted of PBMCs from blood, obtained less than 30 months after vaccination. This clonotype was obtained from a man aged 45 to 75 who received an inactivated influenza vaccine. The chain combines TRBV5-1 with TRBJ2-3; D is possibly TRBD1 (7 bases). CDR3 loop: CASSYIRGEDTQYF. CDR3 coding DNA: TGCGCCAGCAGCTACATCAGGGGGGAGGATACGCAGTATTTT.